Sequencing of this T cell receptor (beta chain) was carried out in a study of monozygotic twins with inflammatory bowel disease. TCRalpha and TCRbeta cDNA was put through two nested PCRs of roughly 16 and 10 cycles. Following a re-call of the 5' RACE reads, TCRdb has one entry per CDR3 protein and lacks DNA. The table gives approximately 400,000 distinct CDR3 sequences; the top ten clones make up around 2.6% of it. The CDR3 is 15 amino acids. This clonotype was obtained from a human donor with ulcerative colitis or Crohn's disease, or a healthy co-twin of an affected twin (not recorded which). The material sequenced was blood. This chain connects TRBV21-1 to TRBJ2-7; TCRdb calls TRBD1, which cannot be checked without DNA. TRBV21-1 has pseudogene status. This CDR3 is CASSLPGQGAYEQYF.